This TCR beta chain was sequenced for a study of shared clonotypes between healthy human individuals. Germline V lookup: CDR1 SGHRS, CDR2 YFSETQ. Trimming pared 7 bases from V and 1 base from J, leaving 14 bases between. The CDR3 is 15 amino acids. TCRdb's table, derived via immunoSEQ multiplex PCR, lists solely in-frame clones and lacks some. Among about 330,000 clones listed, approximately 79% were seen once. In the CD4+ fraction, cells were divided into CD45RA+ naive and CD45RA-negative memory subsets. The chain couples TRBV5-1 to TRBJ2-2; D is ambiguous. Sequenced sample: memory CD4+ T cells sorted from blood. Regarding subset: CD45RA-negative fraction. The receptor was derived from a man aged 30 to 45 in good health. The CDR3 nucleotides are TGCGCCAGCGGATACGGTCTGGGGAACACCGGGGAGCTGTTTTTT. Translation: CASGYGLGNTGELFF.